The sample holds many counts of the clone carrying this T cell receptor (beta chain). Its antigen is as yet unknown. This CDR3 spans 15 amino acids. V was pared by 0 bases and J by 2 bases, with 3 bases of the junction left unmatched. The germline V gene has CDR1 SGHDT and CDR2 YYEEEE. This entry comes from a study of T-cell memory formation after mild COVID-19. Overall study findings and caveats: Contracting CD4+ clones lay largely in CM and EM, with CD8+ ones residing in EMRA. There were some responding clones in pre-infection memory, which suggested that cross-reactive memory had joined.

MiXCR, run by TCRdb on the 5' RACE reads, gives a single entry per CDR3 protein. The table includes over 150,000 distinct CDR3 sequences, 10% to 15% detected once. The source material was PBMCs or a T cell subset sorted from them (not recorded which). The TCR originated in a man aged 18 to 29 who had mild COVID-19 (a few samples of this study predate the infection). Cell type and time point are not known. The chain carries TRBV5-6 and TRBJ2-5; 8 bases map to TRBD2. The CDR3 DNA sequence: TGTGCCAGCAGCTTGGCGGGGGGGACTCAAGAGACCCAGTACTTC. Residues: CASSLAGGTQETQYF.